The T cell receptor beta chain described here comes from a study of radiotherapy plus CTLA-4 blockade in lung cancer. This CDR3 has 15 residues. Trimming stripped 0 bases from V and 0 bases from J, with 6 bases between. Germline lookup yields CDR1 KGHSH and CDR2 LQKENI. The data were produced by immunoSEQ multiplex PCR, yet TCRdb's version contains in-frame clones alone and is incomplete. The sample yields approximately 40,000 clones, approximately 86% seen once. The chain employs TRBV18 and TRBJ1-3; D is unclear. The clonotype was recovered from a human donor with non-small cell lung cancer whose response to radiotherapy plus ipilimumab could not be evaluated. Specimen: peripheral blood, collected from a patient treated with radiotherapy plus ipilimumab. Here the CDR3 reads CASSPPGSSGNTIYF. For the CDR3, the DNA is TGTGCCAGCTCACCACCCGGGAGCTCTGGAAACACCATATATTTT. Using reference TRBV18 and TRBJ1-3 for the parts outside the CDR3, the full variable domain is NAGVMQNPRHLVRRRGQEARLRCSPMKGHSHVYWYRQLPEEGLKFMVYLQKENIIDESGMPKERFSAEFPKEGPSILRIQQVVRGDSAAYFCASSPPGSSGNTIYFGEGSWLTVV.